This T cell receptor beta chain originates from a study of blood T cell repertoires in COVID-19. Looking at the study overall: Both acute and convalescent COVID-19 samples were obtained from the United States, Italy and Spain.

Germline-derived CDR1 and CDR2 are SEHNR and FQNEAQ (reference sequence). This CDR3 spans 17 amino acids. V lost 4 bases and J 4 bases, leaving 22 bases between the germline ends. Libraries were prepared by immunoSEQ multiplex PCR; TCRdb keeps only in-frame clonotypes and omits some of them. This sample has over 200,000 clones, with 87% found just once. The chain recombines TRBV7-9 with TRBJ2-5, with D maybe TRBD1 (5 bases). Sequenced material: peripheral blood. The TCR originated in a young woman who had recovered from COVID-19. The CDR3, as DNA: TGTGCCAGCAGCTCAACTGTAAGGGGCCGGAGTGGAGAGACCCAGTACTTC. This translates into CASSSTVRGRSGETQYF. The variable domain in full, completed from reference TRBV7-9 and TRBJ2-5, reads DTGVSQNPRHKITKRGQNVTFRCDPISEHNRLYWYRQTLGQGPEFLTYFQNEAQLEKSRLLSDRFSAERPKGSFSTLEIQRTEQGDSAMYLCASSSTVRGRSGETQYFGPGTRLLVL.